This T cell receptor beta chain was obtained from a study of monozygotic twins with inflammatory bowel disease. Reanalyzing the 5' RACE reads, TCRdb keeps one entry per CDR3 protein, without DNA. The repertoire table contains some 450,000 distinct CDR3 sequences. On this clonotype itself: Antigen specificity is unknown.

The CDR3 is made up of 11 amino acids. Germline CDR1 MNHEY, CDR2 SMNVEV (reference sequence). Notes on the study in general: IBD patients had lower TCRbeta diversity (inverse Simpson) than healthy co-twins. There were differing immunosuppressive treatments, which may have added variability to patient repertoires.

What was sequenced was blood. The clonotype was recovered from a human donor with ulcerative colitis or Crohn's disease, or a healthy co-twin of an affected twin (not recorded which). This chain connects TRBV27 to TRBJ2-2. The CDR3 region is CASTSTGELFF.